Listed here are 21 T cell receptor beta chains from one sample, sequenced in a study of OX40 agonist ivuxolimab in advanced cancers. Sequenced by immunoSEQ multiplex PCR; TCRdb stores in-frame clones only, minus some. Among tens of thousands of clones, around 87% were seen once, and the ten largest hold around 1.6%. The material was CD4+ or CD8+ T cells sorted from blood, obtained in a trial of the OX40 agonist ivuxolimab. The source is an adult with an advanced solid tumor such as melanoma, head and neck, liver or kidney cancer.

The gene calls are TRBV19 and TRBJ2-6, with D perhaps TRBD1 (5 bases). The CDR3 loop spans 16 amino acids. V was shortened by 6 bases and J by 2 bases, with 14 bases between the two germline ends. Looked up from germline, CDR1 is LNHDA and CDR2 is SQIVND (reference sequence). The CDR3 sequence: CASRTTAIAGANVLTF. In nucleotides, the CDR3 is TGTGCCAGTAGGACGACAGCTATAGCTGGGGCCAACGTCCTGACTTTC.

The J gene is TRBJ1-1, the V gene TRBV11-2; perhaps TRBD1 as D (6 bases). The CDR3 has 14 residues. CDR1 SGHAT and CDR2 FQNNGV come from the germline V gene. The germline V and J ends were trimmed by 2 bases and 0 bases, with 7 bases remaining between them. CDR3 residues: CASSLTGMNTEAFF. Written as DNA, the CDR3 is TGTGCCAGCAGCTTAACAGGGATGAACACTGAAGCTTTCTTT.

The CDR3 coding sequence is TGTGCCAGCAGTGACGAGACTAGCGGGAGGGAGACCCAGTACTTC. Its translation is CASSDETSGRETQYF. The chain has TRBV6-4 and TRBJ2-5; 13 nucleotides agree with TRBD2. CDR1 is MRHNA and CDR2 is SNTAGT in the germline V gene. This CDR3 spans 15 amino acids. V shed 2 bases, J shed 5 bases, and the junction held 2 bases outside the gene matches.

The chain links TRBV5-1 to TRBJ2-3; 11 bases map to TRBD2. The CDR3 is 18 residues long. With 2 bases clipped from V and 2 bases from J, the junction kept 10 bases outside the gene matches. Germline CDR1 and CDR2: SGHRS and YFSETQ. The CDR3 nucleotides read TGCGCCAGCAGCTTTTGGTCCCAGACTAGCGGGGCCACAGATACGCAGTATTTT. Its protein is CASSFWSQTSGATDTQYF.

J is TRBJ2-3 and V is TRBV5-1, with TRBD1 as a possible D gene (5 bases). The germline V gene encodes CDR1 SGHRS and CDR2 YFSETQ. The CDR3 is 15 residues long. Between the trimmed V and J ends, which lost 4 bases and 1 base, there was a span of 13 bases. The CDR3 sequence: CASSLARAGTDTQYF. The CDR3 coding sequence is TGCGCCAGCAGCCTGGCCAGGGCGGGCACAGATACGCAGTATTTT.

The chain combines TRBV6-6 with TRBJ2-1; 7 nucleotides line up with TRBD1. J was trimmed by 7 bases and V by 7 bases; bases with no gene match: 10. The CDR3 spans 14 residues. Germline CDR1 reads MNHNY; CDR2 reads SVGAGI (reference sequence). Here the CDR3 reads CASNTGTDGNEQFF. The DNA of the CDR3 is TGTGCCAGCAATACCGGGACAGACGGGAATGAGCAGTTCTTC.

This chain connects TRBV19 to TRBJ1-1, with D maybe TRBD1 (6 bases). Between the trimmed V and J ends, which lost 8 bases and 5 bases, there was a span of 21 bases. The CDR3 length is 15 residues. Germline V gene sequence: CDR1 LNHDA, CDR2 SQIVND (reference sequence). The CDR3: CASERGAAAGTEAFF. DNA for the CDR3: TGTGCCAGTGAAAGGGGGGCGGCAGCGGGGACTGAAGCTTTCTTT.

CDR3 residues: CASSLFTTVNTEAFF. The DNA for the CDR3 is TGCGCCAGCAGCTTATTTACGACAGTCAACACTGAAGCTTTCTTT. This rearrangement joins TRBV5-1 to TRBJ1-1; possible D gene TRBD1, 5 bases. The ends were cut back, 2 bases at V and 2 bases at J, with 13 bases in the middle. CDR3 length: 15 amino acids. The V gene's germline CDR1 is SGHRS and CDR2 YFSETQ.

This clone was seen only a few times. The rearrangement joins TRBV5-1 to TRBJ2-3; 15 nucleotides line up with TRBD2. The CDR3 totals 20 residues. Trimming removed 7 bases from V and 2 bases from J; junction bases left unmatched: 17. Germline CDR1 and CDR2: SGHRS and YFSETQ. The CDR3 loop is CASGHTGLAGGFTHTDTQYF. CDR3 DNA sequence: TGCGCCAGCGGACACACGGGACTAGCGGGAGGTTTCACCCACACAGATACGCAGTATTTT.

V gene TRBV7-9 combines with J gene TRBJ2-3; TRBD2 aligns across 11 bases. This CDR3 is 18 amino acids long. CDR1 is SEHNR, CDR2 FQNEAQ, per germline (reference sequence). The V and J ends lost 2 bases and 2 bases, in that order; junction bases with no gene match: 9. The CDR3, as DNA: TGTGCCAGCAGCTTAAACCCTAGACTAGCGGGATACACAGATACGCAGTATTTT. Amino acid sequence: CASSLNPRLAGYTDTQYF.

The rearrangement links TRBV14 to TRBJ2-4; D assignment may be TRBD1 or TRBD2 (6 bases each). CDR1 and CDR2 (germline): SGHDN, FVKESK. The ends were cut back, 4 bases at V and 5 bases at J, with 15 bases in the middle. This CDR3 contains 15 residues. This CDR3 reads CASSRWSGGENIQYF. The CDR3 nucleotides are TGTGCCAGCAGCCGGTGGTCCGGGGGCGAAAACATTCAGTACTTC.

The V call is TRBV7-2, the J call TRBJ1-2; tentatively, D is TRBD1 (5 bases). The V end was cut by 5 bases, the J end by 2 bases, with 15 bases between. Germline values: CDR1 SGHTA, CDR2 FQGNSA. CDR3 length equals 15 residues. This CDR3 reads CASSPSPGQNYGYTF. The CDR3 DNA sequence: TGTGCCAGCAGCCCCTCGCCAGGACAAAACTATGGCTACACCTTC.

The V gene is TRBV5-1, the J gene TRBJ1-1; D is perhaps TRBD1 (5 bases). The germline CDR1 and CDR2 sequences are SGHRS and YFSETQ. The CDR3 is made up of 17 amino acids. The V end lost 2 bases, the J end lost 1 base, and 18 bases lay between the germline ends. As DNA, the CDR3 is TGCGCCAGCAGCTTTGAGGGATGGGGGTCGGGGAACACTGAAGCTTTCTTT. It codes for CASSFEGWGSGNTEAFF.

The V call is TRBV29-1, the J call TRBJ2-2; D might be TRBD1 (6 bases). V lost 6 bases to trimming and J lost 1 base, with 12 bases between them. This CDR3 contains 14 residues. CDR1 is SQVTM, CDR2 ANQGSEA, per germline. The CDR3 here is CSVRRGLNTGELFF. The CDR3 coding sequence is TGCAGCGTCCGCAGGGGCTTGAACACCGGGGAGCTGTTTTTT.

In DNA, the CDR3 is TGTGCCAGCAGCGTGTCCCGACTAGCCTTTACAGGCACAGATACGCAGTATTTT. Its protein is CASSVSRLAFTGTDTQYF. This chain links TRBV9 with TRBJ2-3, with 7 bases matching TRBD2. CDR3 length: 18 amino acids. V shed 2 bases, J shed 1 base, and the junction held 13 bases outside the gene matches. From germline, CDR1 is SGDLS and CDR2 YYNGEE.

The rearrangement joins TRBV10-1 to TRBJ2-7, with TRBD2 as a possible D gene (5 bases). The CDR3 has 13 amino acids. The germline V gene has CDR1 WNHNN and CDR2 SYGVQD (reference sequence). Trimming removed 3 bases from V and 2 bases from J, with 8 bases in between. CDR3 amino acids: CASSDPGTYEQYF. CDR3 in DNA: TGCGCCAGCAGTGATCCGGGGACCTACGAGCAGTACTTC.

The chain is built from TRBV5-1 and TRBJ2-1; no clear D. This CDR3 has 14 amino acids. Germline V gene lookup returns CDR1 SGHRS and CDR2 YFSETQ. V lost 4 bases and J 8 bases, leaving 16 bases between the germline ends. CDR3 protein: CASSVGYPSDEQFF. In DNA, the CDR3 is TGCGCCAGCAGCGTCGGCTACCCGTCCGATGAGCAGTTCTTC.

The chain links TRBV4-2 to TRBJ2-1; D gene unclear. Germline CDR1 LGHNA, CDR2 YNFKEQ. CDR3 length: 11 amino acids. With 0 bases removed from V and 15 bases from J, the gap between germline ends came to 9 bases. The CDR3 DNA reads TGTGCCAGCAGCCAAGATGGGTCCCCGTTCTTC. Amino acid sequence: CASSQDGSPFF.

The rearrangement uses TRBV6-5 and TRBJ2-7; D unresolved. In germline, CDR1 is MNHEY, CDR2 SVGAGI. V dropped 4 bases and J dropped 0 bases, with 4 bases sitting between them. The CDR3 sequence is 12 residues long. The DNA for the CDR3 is TGTGCCAGCAGTTCAGTCTCCTACGAGCAGTACTTC. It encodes CASSSVSYEQYF.

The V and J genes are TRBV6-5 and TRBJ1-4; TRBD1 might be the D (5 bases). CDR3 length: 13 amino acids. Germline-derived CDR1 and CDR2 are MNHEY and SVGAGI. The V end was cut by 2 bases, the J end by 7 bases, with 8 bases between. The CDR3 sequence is CASSYQQGEKLFF. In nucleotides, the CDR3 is TGTGCCAGCAGTTACCAGCAGGGTGAAAAACTGTTTTTT.

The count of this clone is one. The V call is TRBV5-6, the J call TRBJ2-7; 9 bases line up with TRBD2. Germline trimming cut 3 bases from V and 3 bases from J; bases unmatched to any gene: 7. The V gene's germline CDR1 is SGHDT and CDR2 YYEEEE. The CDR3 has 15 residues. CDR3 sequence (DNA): TGTGCCAGCAGCTCCGCGAGCGGGGGGTTCTACGAGCAGTACTTC. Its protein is CASSSASGGFYEQYF.